This T cell receptor (beta chain) was identified in a study of blood T cell repertoires in COVID-19. Measured with immunoSEQ multiplex PCR; TCRdb has only the in-frame clones, and not every one. This sample has 300,000 or so clones, with over 85% found just once. The source material was PBMCs or T cells enriched from blood (not recorded which). The sequence was obtained from a woman aged 50 to 60 who had been exposed to COVID-19.

The CDR3 DNA reads as TGTGCCAGCAGTGACTCGAGTGGGGAAGGGGTTGGTGGCTACACCTTC. It encodes CASSDSSGEGVGGYTF. The V call is TRBV6-4, the J call TRBJ1-2, with D perhaps TRBD1 (5 bases). V shed 0 bases and J shed 7 bases, with 18 bases lying between them. CDR3 length: 16 amino acids. The germline V gene encodes CDR1 MRHNA and CDR2 SNTAGT.